This T cell receptor (beta chain) was sequenced in a study of T cells in Graves' hyperthyroidism and ophthalmopathy. What was amplified from RNA transcripts were TCR beta CDR3 regions. The TCR CDR3 was amplified in a first-round RT-PCR using the HTBI primer set. MiXCR was run by TCRdb on the multiplex PCR reads, yielding one entry per CDR3 protein. The table lists about 520,000 distinct CDR3 sequences, 24% of them singletons, with about 11% in the top ten. Fresh peripheral blood, approximately 9.7 ml, was the source of the PBMCs. The CDR3 covers 15 residues. With V trimmed by 2 bases and J by 6 bases, 10 bases remained unmatched. This clonotype has only a few counts.

This TCR came from a woman in her thirties with Graves' ophthalmopathy. The chain is built from TRBV12-3 or TRBV12-4 and TRBJ2-7, with TRBD1 identical over 7 bases. The material sequenced was blood. For the CDR3, the DNA is TGTGCCAGCAGTTTAACGCGTGGGCAGGGGGTCGAGCAGTACTTC. It yields the protein CASSLTRGQGVEQYF.